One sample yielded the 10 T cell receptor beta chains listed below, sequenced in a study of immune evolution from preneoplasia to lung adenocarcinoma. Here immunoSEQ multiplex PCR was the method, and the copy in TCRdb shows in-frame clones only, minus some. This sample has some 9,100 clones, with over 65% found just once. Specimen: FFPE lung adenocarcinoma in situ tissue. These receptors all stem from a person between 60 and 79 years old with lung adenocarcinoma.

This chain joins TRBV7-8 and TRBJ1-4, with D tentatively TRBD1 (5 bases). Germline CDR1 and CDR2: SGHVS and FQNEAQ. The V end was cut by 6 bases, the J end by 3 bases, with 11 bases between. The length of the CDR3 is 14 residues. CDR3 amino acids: CASSRQQANEKLFF. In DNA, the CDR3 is TGTGCCAGCAGTCGACAACAGGCTAATGAAAAACTGTTTTTT.

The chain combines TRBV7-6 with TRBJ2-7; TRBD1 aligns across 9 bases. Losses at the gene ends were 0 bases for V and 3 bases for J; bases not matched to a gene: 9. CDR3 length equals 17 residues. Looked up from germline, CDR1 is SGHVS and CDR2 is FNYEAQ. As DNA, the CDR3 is TGTGCCAGCAGCTTAGCCCCCAATCCGGGACAGGGCTACGAGCAGTACTTC. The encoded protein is CASSLAPNPGQGYEQYF.

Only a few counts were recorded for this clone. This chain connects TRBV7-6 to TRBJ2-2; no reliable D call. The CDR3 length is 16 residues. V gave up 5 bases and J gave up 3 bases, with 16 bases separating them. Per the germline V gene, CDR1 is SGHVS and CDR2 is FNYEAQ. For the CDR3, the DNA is TGTGCCAGCAGCCAACAACCCCAAGTGGACACCGGGGAGCTGTTTTTT. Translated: CASSQQPQVDTGELFF. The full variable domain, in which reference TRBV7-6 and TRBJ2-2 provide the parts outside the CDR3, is GAGVSQSPRYKVTKRGQDVALRCDPISGHVSLYWYRQALGQGPEFLTYFNYEAQQDKSGLPNDRFSAERPEGSISTLTIQRTEQRDSAMYRCASSQQPQVDTGELFFGEGSRLTVL.

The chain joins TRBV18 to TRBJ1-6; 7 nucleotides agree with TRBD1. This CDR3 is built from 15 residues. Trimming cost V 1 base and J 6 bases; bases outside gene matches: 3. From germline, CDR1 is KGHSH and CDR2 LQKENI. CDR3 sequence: CASSPLDRVNSPLHF. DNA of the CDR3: TGTGCCAGCTCACCACTTGACAGGGTTAATTCACCCCTCCACTTT. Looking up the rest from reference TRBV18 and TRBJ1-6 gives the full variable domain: NAGVMQNPRHLVRRRGQEARLRCSPMKGHSHVYWYRQLPEEGLKFMVYLQKENIIDESGMPKERFSAEFPKEGPSILRIQQVVRGDSAAYFCASSPLDRVNSPLHFGNGTRLTVT.

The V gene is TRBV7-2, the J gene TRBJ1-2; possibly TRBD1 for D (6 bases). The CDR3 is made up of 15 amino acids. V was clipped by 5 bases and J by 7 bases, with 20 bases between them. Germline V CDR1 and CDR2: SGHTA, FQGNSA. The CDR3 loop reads CASSPLRTAAVGYTF. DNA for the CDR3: TGTGCCAGCAGCCCGTTAAGGACAGCGGCCGTTGGCTACACCTTC.

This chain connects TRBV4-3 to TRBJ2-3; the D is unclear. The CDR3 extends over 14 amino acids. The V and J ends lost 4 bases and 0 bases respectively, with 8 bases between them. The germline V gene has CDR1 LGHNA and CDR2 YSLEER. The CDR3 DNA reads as TGCGCCAGCAGCCCGACCGTCAGCACAGATACGCAGTATTTT. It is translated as CASSPTVSTDTQYF.

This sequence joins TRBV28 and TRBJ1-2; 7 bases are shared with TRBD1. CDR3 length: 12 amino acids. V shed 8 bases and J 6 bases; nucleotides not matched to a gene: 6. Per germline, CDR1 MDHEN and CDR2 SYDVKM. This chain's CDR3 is CASSGQLDGYTF. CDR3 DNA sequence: TGTGCCAGCTCGGGACAGCTAGATGGCTACACCTTC.

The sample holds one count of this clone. DNA of the CDR3: TGTGCCAGCAGCTTAGCTGTCGGGGCCTCTGGAAACACCATATATTTT. As protein: CASSLAVGASGNTIYF. The V gene is TRBV11-2, the J gene TRBJ1-3, with a tentative D call TRBD1 (5 bases). V was shortened by 1 base and J by 0 bases, with 10 bases between the two germline ends. The germline V gene has CDR1 SGHAT and CDR2 FQNNGV. There are 16 residues in the CDR3.

CDR3 region: CASSQEGDPSSYNEQFF. CDR3 coding DNA: TGCGCCAGCAGCCAAGAAGGAGACCCGAGCTCCTACAATGAGCAGTTCTTC. This chain connects TRBV4-3 to TRBJ2-1, with unresolved D. Germline V gene sequence: CDR1 LGHNA, CDR2 YSLEER. Trimming cost V 0 bases and J 0 bases, with 12 bases left between them. This CDR3 comprises 17 residues.

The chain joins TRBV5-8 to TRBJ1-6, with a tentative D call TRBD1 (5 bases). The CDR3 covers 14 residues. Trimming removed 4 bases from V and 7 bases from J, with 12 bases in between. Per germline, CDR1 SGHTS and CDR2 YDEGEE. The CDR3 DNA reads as TGTGCCAGCAGCCTGCAGGGTGGGAATTCACCCCTCCACTTT. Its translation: CASSLQGGNSPLHF.